This T cell receptor (beta chain) emerged from a study of blood T cell repertoires in COVID-19. Authors' methods: From reference gene primer amplification, estimates of nucleated cell counts were derived. Here immunoSEQ multiplex PCR was the method, and the copy in TCRdb shows in-frame clones only, minus some. V, J and clone size derive from that table, while D and trimming were established from the DNA sequence. The table has some 120,000 clones, roughly nine tenths seen once; the top ten hold around 3.6%. Germline-derived CDR1 and CDR2 are KGHSH and LQKENI. The V and J ends lost 3 bases and 2 bases, in that order; junction bases with no gene match: 4. The CDR3 sequence is 15 residues long.

This TCR was sampled from a middle-aged man with active COVID-19. The V gene is TRBV18, the J gene TRBJ1-3, with TRBD1 identical over 7 bases. Material for sequencing was peripheral blood. Written as DNA, the CDR3 is TGTGCCAGCTCACCCACGCAGGGGGCTGGAAACACCATATATTTT. It specifies CASSPTQGAGNTIYF.